This record concerns one T cell receptor (beta chain) sequence. This sample was included in a study of beta chain features in type 1 diabetes. The sequenced template was cDNA made from the entire isolated RNA. Clones were sequenced by immunoSEQ multiplex PCR, and TCRdb holds only the in-frame ones, with some missing. The table has 450,000 to 600,000 clones, about 30% seen once. Trimming stripped 5 bases from V and 5 bases from J, with 6 bases between. The CDR3 sequence is 11 residues long. Germline assignment: CDR1 GTSNPN and CDR2 SVGIG (reference sequence). The chain links TRBV30 to TRBJ2-2; D gene uncertain. This receptor was obtained from a man between 18 and 29 years old in good health. The sequenced sample was naive CD4+ T cells from blood. As DNA, the CDR3 is TGTGCCTGGGGTGAGACCGGGGAGCTGTTTTTT. As protein: CAWGETGELFF.